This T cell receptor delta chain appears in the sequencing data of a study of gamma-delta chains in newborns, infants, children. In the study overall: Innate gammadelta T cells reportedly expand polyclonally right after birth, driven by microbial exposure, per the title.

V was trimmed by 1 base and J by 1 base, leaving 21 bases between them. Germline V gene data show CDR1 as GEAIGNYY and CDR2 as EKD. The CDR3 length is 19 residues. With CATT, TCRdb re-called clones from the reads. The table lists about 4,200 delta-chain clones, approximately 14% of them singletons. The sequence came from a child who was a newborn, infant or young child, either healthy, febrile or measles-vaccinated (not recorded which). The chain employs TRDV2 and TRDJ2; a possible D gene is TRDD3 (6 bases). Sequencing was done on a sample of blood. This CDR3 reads CACDTLGGITPILTAQLFF. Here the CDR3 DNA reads TGTGCCTGTGACACACTGGGAGGGATCACTCCCATTTTGACAGCACAACTCTTCTTT.